A single sample gave rise to the 8 T cell receptor beta chains below, sequenced in a study of cytomegalovirus exposure and HLA in healthy donors. The primer mix had 60 Vbeta and 13 Jbeta primers. This table comes from immunoSEQ multiplex PCR, and its TCRdb copy is limited to in-frame clones, with some not included. The sample is made up of about 140,000 clones, and the top ten hold 2% to 2.5% of it. Input material: PBMCs. All receptors derive from a young woman in good health and CMV-seronegative.

This rearrangement joins TRBV19 to TRBJ2-3; 10 nucleotides match TRBD1. Looked up from germline, CDR1 is LNHDA and CDR2 is SQIVND (reference sequence). This CDR3 is 16 amino acids long. With 0 bases clipped from V and 5 bases from J, the junction kept 5 bases outside the gene matches. CDR3 coding DNA: TGTGCCAGTAGTATAGACGCGACAGGGGGCGGAGATACGCAGTATTTT. Translated, it gives CASSIDATGGGDTQYF.

The rearrangement joins TRBV29-1 to TRBJ1-1; 8 bases align to TRBD1. V lost 3 bases to trimming and J lost 4 bases; unmatched junction nucleotides: 13. CDR3 length: 16 residues. The germline CDR1 and CDR2 sequences are SQVTM and ANQGSEA. The chain's CDR3 is CSVDQFGRGRGTEAFF. The CDR3 DNA reads as TGCAGCGTTGACCAGTTTGGCAGGGGGCGAGGCACTGAAGCTTTCTTT.

The rearrangement links TRBV5-1 to TRBJ1-1, with 9 nucleotides matching TRBD1. Trimming at V came to 0 bases and at J to 1 base, leaving 1 base not matched to a gene. The CDR3 has 15 amino acids. Germline CDR1 reads SGHRS; CDR2 reads YFSETQ. The chain's CDR3 is CASSLAGQGNTEAFF. DNA of the CDR3: TGCGCCAGCAGCTTGGCGGGACAGGGGAACACTGAAGCTTTCTTT.

V and J are TRBV5-4 and TRBJ2-1; 12 bases fit TRBD2. Looked up from germline, CDR1 is SGHNT and CDR2 is YYREEE (reference sequence). V gave up 4 bases and J gave up 4 bases; unmatched junction bases: 6. This CDR3 comprises 16 residues. CDR3 amino acids: CASSNLAGGGYNEQFF. CDR3 coding DNA: TGTGCCAGCAGCAATCTAGCGGGAGGGGGTTACAATGAGCAGTTCTTC.

V gene TRBV6-1 combines with J gene TRBJ1-2; D possibly corresponds to TRBD1 (5 bases). V lost 4 bases, J lost 3 bases, and 15 bases lay in between. This CDR3 spans 15 amino acids. Germline assignment: CDR1 MNHNS and CDR2 SASEGT. CDR3 sequence reads: CASSVEMGPDYGYTF. Written as DNA, the CDR3 is TGTGCCAGCAGTGTTGAGATGGGGCCCGACTATGGCTACACCTTC.

A word on this clone: Germline and junction disagree at one end, which may indicate a read error. This chain connects TRBV29-1 to TRBJ1-1; D call uncertain. CDR3 length: 12 residues. Germline V gives CDR1 SQVTM, CDR2 ANQGSEA. Here the CDR3 reads CSVVGGYTEVFF. CDR3 in DNA: TGCAGCGTTGTTGGCGGTTACACTGAAGTTTTCTTT.

The V and J genes are TRBV7-8 and TRBJ2-7; 10 bases agree with TRBD2. This CDR3 contains 16 residues. Germline loops: CDR1 SGHVS, CDR2 FQNEAQ. V lost 3 bases to trimming and J lost 1 base; unmatched junction nucleotides: 6. For the CDR3, the DNA is TGTGCCAGCAGCTTGACTAGCGGGTTATCATCCTACGAGCAGTACGTC. Its translation is CASSLTSGLSSYEQYV.

The rearrangement joins TRBV14 to TRBJ2-3; no clear D gene. V dropped 4 bases and J dropped 6 bases, with 8 bases sitting between them. This CDR3 comprises 12 residues. From germline, CDR1 is SGHDN and CDR2 FVKESK. The CDR3 loop is CASSRSGDTQYF. The CDR3 DNA reads as TGTGCCAGCAGCCGGAGTGGGGATACGCAGTATTTT. The variable domain in full, with the rest retrieved from reference TRBV14 and TRBJ2-3, is EAGVTQFPSHSVIEKGQTVTLRCDPISGHDNLYWYRRVMGKEIKFLLHFVKESKQDESGMPNNRFLAERTGGTYSTLKVQPAELEDSGVYFCASSRSGDTQYFGPGTRLTVL.